Each of the 8 T cell receptor beta chains below was sequenced from the same sample in a study of blood T cell repertoires in COVID-19. Libraries were prepared by immunoSEQ multiplex PCR; TCRdb keeps only in-frame clonotypes and omits some of them. There are under 150,000 clones in the sample; about 90% occur only once, and 10% lies in the top ten. Specimen: peripheral blood. The receptors shown here come from a man aged 50 to 59 with active or convalescent COVID-19.

This clone has only one observation. The rearrangement links TRBV9 to TRBJ2-2, with 9 positions matching TRBD2. The CDR3 loop spans 18 amino acids. The germline CDR1 and CDR2 sequences are SGDLS and YYNGEE. Trimming cost V 0 bases and J 4 bases; bases outside gene matches: 10. CDR3 sequence: CASSVALAGSPGTGELFF. CDR3 nucleotide sequence: TGTGCCAGCAGCGTAGCGCTAGCGGGAAGTCCCGGCACCGGGGAGCTGTTTTTT.

V gene TRBV6-5 combines with J gene TRBJ2-5, with D maybe TRBD1 (6 bases). V lost 1 base and J 4 bases, leaving 10 bases between the germline ends. The germline gives CDR1 MNHEY, CDR2 SVGAGI. This CDR3 contains 14 residues. The CDR3 loop reads CASSYLGRGETQYF. The DNA of the CDR3 is TGTGCCAGCAGTTACTTGGGCAGGGGAGAGACCCAGTACTTC.

The V call is TRBV3-1 (or the pseudogene TRBV3-2), the J call TRBJ1-2, with 8 bases matching TRBD1. The CDR3 runs to 14 residues. With 4 bases clipped from V and 4 bases from J, the junction kept 5 bases outside the gene matches. CDR1 is LGHDT, CDR2 YNNKEL, per germline (reference sequence). CDR3 sequence (DNA): TGTGCCAGCAGCCCGGGACAGGCGATCTATGGCTACACCTTC. Protein: CASSPGQAIYGYTF.

The chain has TRBV6-5 and TRBJ2-7, with TRBD1 identical over 7 bases. Unmatched junction bases numbered 2, after V lost 4 bases and J lost 2 bases. Germline V CDR1 and CDR2: MNHEY, SVGAGI. This CDR3 is built from 13 residues. The CDR3 loop is CASSWDSPYEQYF. CDR3 in DNA: TGTGCCAGCAGTTGGGACAGTCCCTACGAGCAGTACTTC.

Comment on this clone: Being one base from a much bigger clone, this may be a read error. Other DNA sequences in the same sample also yield this CDR3. The chain links TRBV14 to TRBJ2-7; 11 bases are shared with TRBD1. Trimming at V came to 4 bases and at J to 4 bases, leaving 3 bases not matched to a gene. The germline CDR1 and CDR2 sequences are SGHDN and FVKESK. This CDR3 region has 14 residues. CDR3 residues: CASSPGTGGYEQYF. CDR3 DNA sequence: TGTGCCAGCAGCCCCGGGACAGGGGGATACGAGCAGTACTTC.

J is TRBJ2-5 and V is TRBV10-3; TRBD2 matches 13 bases. Germline V gives CDR1 ENHRY, CDR2 SYGVKD. The CDR3 consists of 17 residues. V trimming: 2 bases; J trimming: 5 bases; junction bases outside the gene matches: 8. CDR3 sequence: CAISEPSKGLAGETQYF. In DNA form, the CDR3 reads TGTGCCATCAGTGAGCCTTCTAAGGGACTAGCGGGGGAGACCCAGTACTTC.

The chain is built from TRBV7-2 and TRBJ1-1; 8 bases fit TRBD1. Germline V CDR1 and CDR2: SGHTA, FQGNSA. Trimming cost V 5 bases and J 1 base; bases outside gene matches: 6. The CDR3 loop spans 15 amino acids. The CDR3 reads CASSLWTGRNTEAFF. CDR3 nucleotides: TGTGCCAGCAGCCTCTGGACAGGGAGGAACACTGAAGCTTTCTTT.

V usage is TRBV27 and J usage is TRBJ2-6, with 7 bases fitting TRBD2. CDR1 and CDR2 from the germline V gene are MNHEY and SMNVEV (reference sequence). This CDR3 has 19 amino acids. Trimming cost V 2 bases and J 0 bases; bases outside gene matches: 10. Written as DNA, the CDR3 is TGTGCCAGCAGTTTACTAGCGGAGGGTCCCCGCTCTGGGGCCAACGTCCTGACTTTC. Its translation is CASSLLAEGPRSGANVLTF.